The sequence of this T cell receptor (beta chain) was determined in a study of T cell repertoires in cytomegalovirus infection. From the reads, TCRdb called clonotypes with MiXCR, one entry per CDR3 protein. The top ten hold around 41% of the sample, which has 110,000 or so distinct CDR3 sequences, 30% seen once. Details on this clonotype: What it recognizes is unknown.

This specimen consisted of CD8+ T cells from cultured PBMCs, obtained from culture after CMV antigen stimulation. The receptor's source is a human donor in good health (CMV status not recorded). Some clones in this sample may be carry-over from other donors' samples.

The CDR3 loop is CASSQPEAGDSTGELFF. In nucleotides, the CDR3 is TGTGCCAGCAGCCAACCTGAGGCCGGGGACTCCACCGGGGAGCTGTTTTTT. The chain uses TRBV3-1 and TRBJ2-2, with D possibly TRBD2 on 6 matching bases. This CDR3 spans 17 amino acids. Trimming took off 2 bases at V and 4 bases at J, with 17 bases between the two ends. Germline CDR1 is LGHDT and CDR2 is YNNKEL (reference sequence).